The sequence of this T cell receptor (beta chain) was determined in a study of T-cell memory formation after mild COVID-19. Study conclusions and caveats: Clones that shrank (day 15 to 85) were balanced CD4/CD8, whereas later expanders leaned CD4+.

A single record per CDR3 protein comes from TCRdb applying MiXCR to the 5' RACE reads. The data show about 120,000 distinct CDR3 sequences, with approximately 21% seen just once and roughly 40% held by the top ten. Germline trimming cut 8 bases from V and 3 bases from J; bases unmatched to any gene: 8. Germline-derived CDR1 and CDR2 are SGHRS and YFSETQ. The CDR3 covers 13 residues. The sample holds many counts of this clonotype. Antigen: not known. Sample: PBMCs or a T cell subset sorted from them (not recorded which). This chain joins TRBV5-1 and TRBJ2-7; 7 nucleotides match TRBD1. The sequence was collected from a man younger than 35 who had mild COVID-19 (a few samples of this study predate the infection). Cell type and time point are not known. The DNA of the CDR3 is TGCGCCAGTAGAGGGACAGTAGACTACGAGCAGTACTTC. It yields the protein CASRGTVDYEQYF. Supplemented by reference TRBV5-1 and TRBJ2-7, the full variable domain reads KAGVTQTPRYLIKTRGQQVTLSCSPISGHRSVSWYQQTPGQGLQFLFEYFSETQRNKGNFPGRFSGRQFSNSRSEMNVSTLELGDSALYLCASRGTVDYEQYFGPGTRLTVT.